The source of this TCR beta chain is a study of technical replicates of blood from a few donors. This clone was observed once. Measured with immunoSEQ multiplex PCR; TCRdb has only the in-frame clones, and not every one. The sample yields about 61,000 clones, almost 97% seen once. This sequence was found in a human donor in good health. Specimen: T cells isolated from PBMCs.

In DNA, the CDR3 is TGTGCCAGCAGCTACCAGGGTTTGGGCACTGAAGCTTTCTTT. Amino acid sequence: CASSYQGLGTEAFF. The gene calls are TRBV14 and TRBJ1-1, with TRBD1 as a possible D gene (5 bases). Germline V CDR1 and CDR2: SGHDN, FVKESK. This CDR3 region has 14 residues. V lost 5 bases to trimming and J lost 4 bases, with 14 bases between them.